This TCR beta chain appears in the sequencing data of a study of blood T cell repertoires in COVID-19. Study overall: Spain, Italy and the United States supplied samples that represented acute and convalescent COVID-19. PBMCs, B-cell-depleted T cells, or T cells provided the cDNA or gDNA that made up the material.

The CDR3 spans 17 residues. Trimming took 0 bases from V and 4 from J; bases not matched to a gene: 11. Germline values: CDR1 KGHSH, CDR2 LQKENI. Authors' analysis steps: Scientists estimated how many nucleated cells there were by amplifying reference gene primers. Sequencing was performed with immunoSEQ multiplex PCR; in TCRdb, only in-frame clones are kept and a portion is missing. V and J calls and clone size follow that table, whereas D and trimming were derived from the DNA. This table holds tens of thousands of clones, about 80% found once. This chain joins TRBV18 and TRBJ1-2; 7 nucleotides match TRBD1. The sequence derives from a woman aged 55-69 years with acute or convalescent COVID-19. Material for sequencing was peripheral blood. This CDR3 reads CASSPPVHRGAVYGYTF. As DNA, the CDR3 is TGTGCCAGCTCACCACCTGTTCACAGGGGCGCGGTCTATGGCTACACCTTC.